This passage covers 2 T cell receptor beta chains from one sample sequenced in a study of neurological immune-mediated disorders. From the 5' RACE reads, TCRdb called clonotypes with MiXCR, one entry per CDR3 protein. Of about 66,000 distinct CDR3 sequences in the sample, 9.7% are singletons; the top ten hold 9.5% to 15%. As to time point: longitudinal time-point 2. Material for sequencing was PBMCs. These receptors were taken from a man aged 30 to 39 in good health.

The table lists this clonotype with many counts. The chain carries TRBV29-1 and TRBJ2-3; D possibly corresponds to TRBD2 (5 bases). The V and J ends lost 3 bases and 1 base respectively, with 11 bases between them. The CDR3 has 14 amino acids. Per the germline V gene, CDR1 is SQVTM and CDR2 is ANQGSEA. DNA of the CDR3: TGCAGCGTTGAGAACCCCGGGGGCACAGATACGCAGTATTTT. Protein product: CSVENPGGTDTQYF.

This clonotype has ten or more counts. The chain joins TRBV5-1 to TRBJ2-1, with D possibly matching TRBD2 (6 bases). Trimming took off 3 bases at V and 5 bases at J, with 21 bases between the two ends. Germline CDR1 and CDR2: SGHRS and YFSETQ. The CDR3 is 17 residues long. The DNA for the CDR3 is TGCGCCAGCAGCTCTCACGACGGGGCGCGGGACCACAATGAGCAGTTCTTC. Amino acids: CASSSHDGARDHNEQFF.